This record covers a single TCR beta chain. Its antigen is not known. The sample belongs to a study of cytomegalovirus exposure and HLA in healthy donors. Study results and caveats: A later analysis found that most CMV-associated TCR beta chains appeared HLA-restricted. HLA alleles were associated with fewer than 20,000 TCR beta sequences in a later analysis at 0.05 false discovery rate.

The PCR was carried out with 60 Vbeta primers and 13 Jbeta primers. Original processing methods: Roughly 76 million unique TCR beta chains, roughly 11 million of them shared, were counted by a later analysis. Using immunoSEQ multiplex PCR, the repertoire was profiled, and TCRdb retains in-frame clones only, with some absent. The D gene and trimming were derived from the DNA, and the V and J assignments and clone size from that table. The sample includes approximately 190,000 clones. The CDR3 extends over 16 amino acids. Germline lookup yields CDR1 SGHRS and CDR2 YFSETQ. After removal of 7 bases from V and 6 bases from J, the junction contained 13 bases not matched to a gene. Nominally healthy donors were sampled, though unrecorded immune exposures were likely.

The receptor was derived from a boy between 10 and 17 years old in good health and CMV-seronegative. Sequenced input: PBMCs. The rearrangement joins TRBV5-1 to TRBJ2-1; TRBD1 matches at 10 bases. The CDR3, as DNA: TGCGCCAGCTCCACAGGGGGGACAGGGGCCCCCAATGAGCAGTTCTTC. It is translated as CASSTGGTGAPNEQFF.